This entry describes one T cell receptor beta chain. The data derive from a study of blood T cell repertoires in COVID-19. Generated by immunoSEQ multiplex PCR, the TCRdb table keeps only in-frame clones and is missing some. The sample holds about 50,000 clones, 75% to 90% seen once. This CDR3 has 14 amino acids. Germline loops: CDR1 SGHRS, CDR2 YFSETQ. V gave up 5 bases and J gave up 1 base; unmatched junction bases: 4. The V call is TRBV5-1, the J call TRBJ1-1; 8 nucleotides align to TRBD1. Sequencing used peripheral blood. This TCR derives from a human donor with active COVID-19. The donor label of this sample is uncertain. The CDR3, as DNA: TGCGCCAGCAGTCCAGGACAGGGGAACACTGAAGCTTTCTTT. Translated: CASSPGQGNTEAFF. The full variable domain, rest sourced from reference TRBV5-1 and TRBJ1-1, is KAGVTQTPRYLIKTRGQQVTLSCSPISGHRSVSWYQQTPGQGLQFLFEYFSETQRNKGNFPGRFSGRQFSNSRSEMNVSTLELGDSALYLCASSPGQGNTEAFFGQGTRLTVV.